This TCR beta chain appears in the sequencing data of a study of identical twins. Study conclusions and caveats: Cord blood beta clonotypes that were abundant carried fewer insertions, and memory repertoires showed no such trend.

Unique molecular identifiers were present on the cDNA, and a universal primer site came from template switching. One entry per CDR3 protein, called by TCRdb with MiXCR from the 5' RACE reads. Among about 250,000 distinct CDR3 sequences listed, approximately 7.3% were seen once. This clonotype was observed many times. Antigen unknown. The same sample was also used in a study of yellow fever vaccine responses in identical twins.

The material sequenced was CD8+ T cells sorted from blood. The sequence was collected from a woman between 18 and 29 years old in good health.

CDR3 nucleotide sequence: TGCAGTGCTAGATTAGGGTCAGATACGCAGTATTTT. The encoded protein is CSARLGSDTQYF. The chain links TRBV20-1 to TRBJ2-3, with unresolved D. The CDR3 spans 12 residues. Germline CDR1 and CDR2: DFQATT and SNEGSKA (reference sequence). The V end lost 2 bases, the J end lost 4 bases, and 7 bases lay between the germline ends.